This T cell receptor beta chain was found in a study of blood T cells in healthy people across ages (dated by TCRdb to about 2015). With regard to the full study: In model experiments, template switching captured about one uniquely barcoded TCR beta cDNA molecule for every two T cells. Age-related changes in TCR beta repertoire diversity were measured in the study by deep sequencing normalized with unique cDNA molecular identifiers. The study analyzed two additional independent replicas of 1 million unique cDNA reads from the same blood draw for two donors, one aged 18 to 30 and one aged 80 or older. The donors were divided into four age groups: young (average roughly 15 years), middle-aged (about 40), aged (about 60) and long-lived (about 84). To avoid experimental bias, donors of different ages were spread randomly across the sequencing lanes.

Summary of the overall study and its limitations: As age increased, observed TCR beta diversity per million T cells dropped in a roughly linear way, and a significant reduction was already evident by age 40. Compared with the aged group, the long-lived group had more naive CD4+ T cells, fewer expanded clones and increased TCR diversity, suggesting age selection. Estimates of total diversity based on one million sequenced T cells were considered lower bounds and underestimates. The percentage of naive T cells measured by flow cytometry correlated strongly with observed TCR beta diversity. Conclusive comparison of naive and antigen-experienced compartments was prevented by the profiling of bulk unsorted PBMCs. The CMV infection status of donors was not known, potentially confounding age-related changes in expanded clonotypes.

The sample holds a few counts of this clonotype. The antigen it binds to is not known. No much larger clone exists at a distance of one base, and base qualities are not known. The receptor library was made with 5' RACE. For sequencing, an Illumina HiSeq 2500 was employed. A second PCR of about 7 to 12 cycles was run with a J-beta primer mix and a sample-barcoded 5' primer. A unique molecular identifier was introduced onto each TCR beta cDNA molecule by a template-switch 5' adaptor carrying 12 random nucleotides. At least 3 million CDR3-containing paired-end reads were obtained from each sample. First-strand cDNA was synthesized from all RNA with the Mint cDNA synthesis kit, primed by a TRBC-specific oligonucleotide. All cDNA was treated with uracil-DNA glycosylase and then went through a first 18-cycle PCR with the universal primers M1SS and BC2_uni_R. Per the original workflow: Normalization of each sample was performed by random selection of 1 million high-quality reads, each carrying a distinct molecular identifier. Reads sharing molecular identifiers were discarded rather than binned into consensus sequences. MiTCR, run with a Q25 quality threshold and the strictest error-elimination algorithm, handled CDR3 identification, clonotype clustering and error correction. A nonparametric unseen species model with Euler transformation was used to estimate a lower bound on total TCR beta diversity. TCRdb reran the public reads through fastp at Q25 and MiXCR, keeping productive beta chains. Each entry is one CDR3 protein sequence, shown with its most common DNA and genes. These V and J calls rely on TCRdb rather than the paper's analysis. Counted in this sample were fewer than 2,000,000 distinct CDR3 sequences; 30% to 40% of them appeared once. In total, the top ten clones hold 11% of the sample.

From the cysteine up to the phenylalanine, the CDR3 has a length of 14 residues. The entry retains the CDR3 DNA only, 42 bases that are in frame from base 1. A distance of 5 bases separates the germline ends of V and J, which lose 0 bases and 0 bases respectively. The germline V gene (reference sequence) sets CDR1 to DFQATT and CDR2 to SNEGSKA. The donors were roughly 39 Caucasian individuals from Russia, aged roughly 6 to 90 years, who were systemically healthy. Ten milliliters of peripheral blood were drawn from each donor into EDTA-treated Vacutainer tubes. Ficoll-Paque density-gradient centrifugation was used to isolate PBMCs, with at least 6 million obtained per sample. Trizol reagent was used to extract total RNA from PBMCs, with at least 6 micrograms per sample. For every donor, an aliquot of PBMCs went through flow cytometry to measure the percentages of naive CD45RAhigh/CD27high T cells.

This TCR was sampled from a woman younger than 45 in good health. Material: blood. Here the chain combines TRBV20-1 and TRBJ1-4; there is no confident call for the D gene. Here the CDR3 is given as CSARDRTTNEKLFF. The DNA sequence is TGCAGTGCTAGAGATAGAACAACTAATGAAAAACTGTTTTTT.